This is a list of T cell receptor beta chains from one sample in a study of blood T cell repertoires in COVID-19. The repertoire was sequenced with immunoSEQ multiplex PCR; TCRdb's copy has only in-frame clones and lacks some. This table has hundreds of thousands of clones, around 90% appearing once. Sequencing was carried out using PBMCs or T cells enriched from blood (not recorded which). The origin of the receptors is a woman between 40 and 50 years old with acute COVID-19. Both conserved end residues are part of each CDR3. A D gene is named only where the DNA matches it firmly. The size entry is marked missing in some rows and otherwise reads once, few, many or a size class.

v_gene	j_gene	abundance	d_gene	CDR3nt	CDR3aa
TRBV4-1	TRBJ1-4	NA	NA	TGCGCCAGCAGCCGTACGAGGGCAACTAATGAAAAACTGTTTTTT	CASSRTRATNEKLFF
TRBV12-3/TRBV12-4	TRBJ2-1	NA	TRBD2	TGTGCCAGCCACCGGGGGGAGGAAAATGAGCAGTTCTTC	CASHRGEENEQFF
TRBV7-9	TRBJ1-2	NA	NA	TGTGCCATACATTGGGAGTTTGTCGGCTACACCTTC	CAIHWEFVGYTF
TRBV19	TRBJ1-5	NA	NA	TGTGCCAGTAGTATTTACAGGGACCAGCCCCAGCATTTT	CASSIYRDQPQHF
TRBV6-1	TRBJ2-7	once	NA	TGTGCCAGCAGTGAAAGTCGGGACACCCAGAGCTCCTACGAGCAGTACTTC	CASSESRDTQSSYEQYF
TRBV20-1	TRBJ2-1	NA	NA	TGCAGTGCCATTTTAGCTCGTGAGCAGTTCTTC	CSAILAREQFF
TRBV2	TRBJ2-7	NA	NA	TGTGCCAGCAGTGAGAGGCCAGTTGACGAGCAGTACTTC	CASSERPVDEQYF
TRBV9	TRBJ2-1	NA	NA	TGTGCCAGCAGCGTATTGCCAGGCCCCTACAATGAGCAGTTCTTC	CASSVLPGPYNEQFF
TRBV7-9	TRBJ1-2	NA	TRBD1	TGTGCCAGCAGCTTAAGACCCCCGGGACAGGGCTACTACACCTTC	CASSLRPPGQGYYTF
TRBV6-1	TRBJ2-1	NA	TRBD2	TGTGCCAGCAGTGAATTGGCGGGGGGGAGCTCCTACAATGAGCAGTTCTTC	CASSELAGGSSYNEQFF
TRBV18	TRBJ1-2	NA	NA	TGTGCCAGCTCACCACGCCAGGGTGACAACTATGGCTACACCTTC	CASSPRQGDNYGYTF
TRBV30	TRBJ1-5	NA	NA	TGTGCCTGGAGTGTACTCGGGACTAATCAGTCCCAGCATTTT	CAWSVLGTNQSQHF
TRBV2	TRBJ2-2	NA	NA	TGTGCCAGCAGGAAGGACTCCCTTGGGGCCGGGGAGCTGTTTTTT	CASRKDSLGAGELFF
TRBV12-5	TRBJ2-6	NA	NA	TGTGCTAGTGGTTCAGGGTCGCCTGGGGCCAACGTCCTGACTTTC	CASGSGSPGANVLTF
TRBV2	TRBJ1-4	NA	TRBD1	TGTGCCAGCAGTCTCCAGGGGGCGGGCGAAAAACTGTTTTTT	CASSLQGAGEKLFF
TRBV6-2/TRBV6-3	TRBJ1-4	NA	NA	TGTGCCAGCAGCCCGACCGGGAGTAATGAAAAACTGTTTTTT	CASSPTGSNEKLFF
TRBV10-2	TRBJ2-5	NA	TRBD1	TGCGCCAGCAGGACAGGGGGGGGCGAGACCCAGTACTTC	CASRTGGGETQYF
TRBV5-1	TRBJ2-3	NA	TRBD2	TGCGCCAGCAAAGACACGGGGGGGCCGGGGGATACGCAGTATTTT	CASKDTGGPGDTQYF
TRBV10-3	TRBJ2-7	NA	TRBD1	TGTGCCATCAGGACAGGGGTCGAGCAGTACTTC	CAIRTGVEQYF
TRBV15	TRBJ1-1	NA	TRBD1	TGTGCCACCAGCCGGGGAGAGACAGGGGGTCACACTGAAGCTTTCTTT	CATSRGETGGHTEAFF
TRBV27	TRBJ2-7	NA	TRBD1	TGTGCCAGCAGTCTACAGGGGACCTCCTACGAGCAGTACTTC	CASSLQGTSYEQYF
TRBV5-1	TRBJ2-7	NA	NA	TGCGCCAGCAGCCCGCACAGGGAGGGAAGGTGGGAGCAGTACTTC	CASSPHREGRWEQYF
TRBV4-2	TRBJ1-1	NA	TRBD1	TGTGCCAGCAGCCCACGGACAGGGACGAACACTGAAGCTTTCTTT	CASSPRTGTNTEAFF
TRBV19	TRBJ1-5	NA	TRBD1	TGTGCCAGTAGTATAGCAGCAGGGGGACAGCCCCAGCATTTT	CASSIAAGGQPQHF
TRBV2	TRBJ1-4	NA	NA	TGTGCCAGCAGATCGTCCAGGGGTAATAATGAAAAACTGTTTTTT	CASRSSRGNNEKLFF
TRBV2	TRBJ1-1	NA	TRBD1	TGTGCCAGCAGTGAAAGGGGACAGGTCTCTTCTGAAGCTTTCTTT	CASSERGQVSSEAFF
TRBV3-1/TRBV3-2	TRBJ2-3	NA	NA	TGTGCCAGCAGCCCGGACTACACAGATACGCAGTATTTT	CASSPDYTDTQYF
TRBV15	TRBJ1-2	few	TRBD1	TGTGCCACCAGCGGGGTGCCTGGGGACAGTTTAAACTATGGCTACACCTTC	CATSGVPGDSLNYGYTF
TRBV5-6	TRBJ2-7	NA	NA	TGTGCCAGCAGCTTGAATAACGAGCAGTACTTC	CASSLNNEQYF
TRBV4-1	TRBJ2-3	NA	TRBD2	TGCGCCAGCAGCCAAGATGGTAGCGGGGGCCGCACAGATACGCAGTATTTT	CASSQDGSGGRTDTQYF
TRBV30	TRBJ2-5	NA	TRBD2	TGTGCCTGGCCCCGGGGACTAGCGGGGGGGCTTGGGGAGACCCAGTACTTC	CAWPRGLAGGLGETQYF
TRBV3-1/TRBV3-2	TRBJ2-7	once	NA	TGTGCCAGCAGCCTGACGACAGACTACGAGCAGTACTTC	CASSLTTDYEQYF
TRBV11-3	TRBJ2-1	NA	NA	TGTGCCAGCAGCTTAGAGGACACCCCCTACAATGAGCAGTTCTTC	CASSLEDTPYNEQFF
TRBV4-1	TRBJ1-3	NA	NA	TGCGCCAGCAGCACAATTTCAGGGATCGGAAACACCATATATTTT	CASSTISGIGNTIYF
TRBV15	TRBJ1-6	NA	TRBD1	TGTGCCACCAGCAGAGAAACCCTATTAGGCAGGGGGCTTTCGAATTCACCCCTCCACTTT	CATSRETLLGRGLSNSPLHF
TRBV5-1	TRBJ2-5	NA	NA	TGCGCCAGCAGCTTGGGACAGACCATCCAAGAGACCCAGTACTTC	CASSLGQTIQETQYF
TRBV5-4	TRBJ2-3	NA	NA	TGTGCCAGCAGCCCGCCGGGACTCATCACAGATACGCAGTATTTT	CASSPPGLITDTQYF
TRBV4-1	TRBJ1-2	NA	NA	TGCGCCAGCAGCCAAACCGAAAACAGGGATGGCTACACCTTC	CASSQTENRDGYTF
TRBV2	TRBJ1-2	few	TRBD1	TGTGCCAGCAGTTACAGGGGGCGCACTTATGGCTACACCTTC	CASSYRGRTYGYTF
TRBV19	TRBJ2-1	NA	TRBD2	TGTGCCAGTAGTCCACTAGCGGTCTCCTACAATGAGCAGTTCTTC	CASSPLAVSYNEQFF
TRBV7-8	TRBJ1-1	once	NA	TGTGCCAGCAGCTTAAATTTACGACAGATGAACACTGAAGCTTTCTTT	CASSLNLRQMNTEAFF
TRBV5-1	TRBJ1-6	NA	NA	TGCGCCAGCAGCCTGTCGGACAGAAGCAGTTCACCCCTCCACTTT	CASSLSDRSSSPLHF